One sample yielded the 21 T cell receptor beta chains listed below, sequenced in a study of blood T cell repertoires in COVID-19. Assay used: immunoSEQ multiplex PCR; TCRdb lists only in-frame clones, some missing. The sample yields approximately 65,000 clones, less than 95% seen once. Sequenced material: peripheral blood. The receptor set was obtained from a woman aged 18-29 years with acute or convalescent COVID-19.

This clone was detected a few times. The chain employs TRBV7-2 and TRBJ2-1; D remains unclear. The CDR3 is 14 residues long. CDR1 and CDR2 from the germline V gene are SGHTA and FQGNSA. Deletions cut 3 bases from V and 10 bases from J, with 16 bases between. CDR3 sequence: CASSFRQSSGEQFF. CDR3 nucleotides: TGTGCCAGCAGCTTTCGCCAATCGTCTGGCGAGCAGTTCTTC.

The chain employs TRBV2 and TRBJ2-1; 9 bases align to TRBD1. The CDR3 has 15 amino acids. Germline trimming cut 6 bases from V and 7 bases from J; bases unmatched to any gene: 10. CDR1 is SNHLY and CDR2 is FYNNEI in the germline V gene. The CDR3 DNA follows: TGTGCCAGCAGCAAAAACCGGGACAGGGTGAATGAGCAGTTCTTC. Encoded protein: CASSKNRDRVNEQFF.

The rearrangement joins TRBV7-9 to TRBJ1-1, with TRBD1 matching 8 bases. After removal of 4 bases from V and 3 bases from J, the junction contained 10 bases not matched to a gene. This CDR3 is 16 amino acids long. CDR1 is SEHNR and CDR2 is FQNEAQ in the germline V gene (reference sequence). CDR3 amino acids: CASSSTSTGEDTEAFF. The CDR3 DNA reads TGTGCCAGCAGCTCCACATCGACAGGGGAGGACACTGAAGCTTTCTTT.

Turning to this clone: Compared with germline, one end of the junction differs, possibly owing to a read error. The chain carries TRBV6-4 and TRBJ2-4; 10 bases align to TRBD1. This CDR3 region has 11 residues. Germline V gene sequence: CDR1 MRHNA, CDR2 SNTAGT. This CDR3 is CASGGTGVENF. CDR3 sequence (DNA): TGTGCCAGCGGCGGGACAGGGGTGGAAAACTTC.

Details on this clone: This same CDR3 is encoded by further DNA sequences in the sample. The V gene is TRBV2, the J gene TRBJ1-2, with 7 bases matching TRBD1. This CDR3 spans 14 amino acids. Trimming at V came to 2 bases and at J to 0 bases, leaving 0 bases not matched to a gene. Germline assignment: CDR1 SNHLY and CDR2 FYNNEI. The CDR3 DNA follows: TGTGCCAGCAGTGAAAGGGGGCCTAACTATGGCTACACCTTC. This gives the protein CASSERGPNYGYTF.

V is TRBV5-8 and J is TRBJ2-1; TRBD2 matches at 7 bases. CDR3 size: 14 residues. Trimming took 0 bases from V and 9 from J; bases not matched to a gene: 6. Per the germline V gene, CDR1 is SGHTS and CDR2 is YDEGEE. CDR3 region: CASSLAGGGSEQFF. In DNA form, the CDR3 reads TGTGCCAGCAGCTTGGCCGGCGGGGGATCTGAGCAGTTCTTC. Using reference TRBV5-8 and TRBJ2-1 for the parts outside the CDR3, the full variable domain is EAGVTQSPTHLIKTRGQQATLRCSPISGHTSVYWYQQALGLGLQFLLWYDEGEERNRGNFPPRFSGRQFPNYSSELNVNALELEDSALYLCASSLAGGGSEQFFGPGTRLTVL.

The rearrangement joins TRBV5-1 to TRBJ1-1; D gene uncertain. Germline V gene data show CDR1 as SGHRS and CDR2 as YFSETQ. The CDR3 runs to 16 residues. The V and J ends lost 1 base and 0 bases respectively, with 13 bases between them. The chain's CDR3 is CASSLLSGPMNTEAFF. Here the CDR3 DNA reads TGCGCCAGCAGCTTGTTGAGCGGCCCCATGAACACTGAAGCTTTCTTT.

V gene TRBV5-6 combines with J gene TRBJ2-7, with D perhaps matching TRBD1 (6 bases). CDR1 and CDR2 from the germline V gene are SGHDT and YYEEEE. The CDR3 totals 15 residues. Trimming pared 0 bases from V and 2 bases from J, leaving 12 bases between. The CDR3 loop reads CASSLAGQQTYEQYF. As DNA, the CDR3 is TGTGCCAGCAGCTTGGCCGGACAGCAAACCTACGAGCAGTACTTC.

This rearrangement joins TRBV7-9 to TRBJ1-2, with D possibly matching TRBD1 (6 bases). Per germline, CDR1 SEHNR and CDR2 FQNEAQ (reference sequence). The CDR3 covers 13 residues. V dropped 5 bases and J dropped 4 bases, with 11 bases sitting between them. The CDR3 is CASSKQGIYGYTF. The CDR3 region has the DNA TGTGCCAGCAGCAAACAGGGAATCTATGGCTACACCTTC. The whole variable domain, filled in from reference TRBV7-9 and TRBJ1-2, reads DTGVSQNPRHKITKRGQNVTFRCDPISEHNRLYWYRQTLGQGPEFLTYFQNEAQLEKSRLLSDRFSAERPKGSFSTLEIQRTEQGDSAMYLCASSKQGIYGYTFGSGTRLTVV.

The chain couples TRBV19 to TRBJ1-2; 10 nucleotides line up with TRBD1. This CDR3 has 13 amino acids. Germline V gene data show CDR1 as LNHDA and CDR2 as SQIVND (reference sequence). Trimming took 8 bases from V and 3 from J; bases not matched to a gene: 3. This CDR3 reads CASGDRGDYGYTF. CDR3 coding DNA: TGTGCCAGTGGGGACAGGGGAGACTATGGCTACACCTTC. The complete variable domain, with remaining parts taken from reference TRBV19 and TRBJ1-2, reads DGGITQSPKYLFRKEGQNVTLSCEQNLNHDAMYWYRQDPGQGLRLIYYSQIVNDFQKGDIAEGYSVSREKKESFPLTVTSAQKNPTAFYLCASGDRGDYGYTFGSGTRLTVV.

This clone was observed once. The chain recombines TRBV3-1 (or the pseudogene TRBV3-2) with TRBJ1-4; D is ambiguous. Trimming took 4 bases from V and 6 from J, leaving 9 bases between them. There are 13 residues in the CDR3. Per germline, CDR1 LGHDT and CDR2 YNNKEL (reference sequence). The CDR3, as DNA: TGTGCCAGCAGCCTGCGACGGGATGAAAAACTGTTTTTT. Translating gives CASSLRRDEKLFF.

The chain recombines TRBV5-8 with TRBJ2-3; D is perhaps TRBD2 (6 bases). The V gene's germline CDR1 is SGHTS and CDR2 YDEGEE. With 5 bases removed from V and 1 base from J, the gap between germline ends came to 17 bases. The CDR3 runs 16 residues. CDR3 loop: CASSSGVRLGTDTQYF. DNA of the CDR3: TGTGCCAGCAGTAGCGGAGTTAGGCTTGGCACAGATACGCAGTATTTT.

The CDR3 reads CASSLGQGGSPLHF. CDR3 in DNA: TGTGCCAGCAGTCTAGGACAGGGAGGCTCACCCCTCCACTTT. The chain links TRBV28 to TRBJ1-6; TRBD1 matches at 8 bases. CDR3 length equals 14 residues. The germline gives CDR1 MDHEN, CDR2 SYDVKM. V trimming: 5 bases; J trimming: 10 bases; junction bases outside the gene matches: 7.

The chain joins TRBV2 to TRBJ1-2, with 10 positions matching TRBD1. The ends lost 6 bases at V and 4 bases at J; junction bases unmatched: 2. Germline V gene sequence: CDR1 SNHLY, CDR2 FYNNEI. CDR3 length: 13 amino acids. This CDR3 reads CASRDRGAYGYTF. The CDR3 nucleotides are TGTGCCAGCAGGGACAGGGGGGCCTATGGCTACACCTTC. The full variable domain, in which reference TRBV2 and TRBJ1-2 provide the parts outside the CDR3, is EPEVTQTPSHQVTQMGQEVILRCVPISNHLYFYWYRQILGQKVEFLVSFYNNEISEKSEIFDDQFSVERPDGSNFTLKIRSTKLEDSAMYFCASRDRGAYGYTFGSGTRLTVV.

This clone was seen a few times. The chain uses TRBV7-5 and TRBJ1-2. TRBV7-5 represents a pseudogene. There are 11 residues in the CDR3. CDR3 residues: CPEPVNYGYTF. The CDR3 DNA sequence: TGTCCTGAGCCGGTTAACTATGGCTACACCTTC.

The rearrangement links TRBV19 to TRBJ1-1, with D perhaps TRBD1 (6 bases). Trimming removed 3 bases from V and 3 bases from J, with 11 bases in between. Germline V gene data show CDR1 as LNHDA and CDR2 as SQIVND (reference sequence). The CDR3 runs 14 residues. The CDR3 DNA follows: TGTGCCAGTAGTATGAGGGGGGGCGACACTGAAGCTTTCTTT. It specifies CASSMRGGDTEAFF.

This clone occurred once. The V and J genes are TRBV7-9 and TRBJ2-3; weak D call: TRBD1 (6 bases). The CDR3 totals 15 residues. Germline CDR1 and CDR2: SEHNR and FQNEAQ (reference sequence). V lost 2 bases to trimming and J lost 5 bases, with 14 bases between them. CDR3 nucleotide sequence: TGTGCCAGCAGCTTAAGAAACAGGGACGGAGATACGCAGTATTTT. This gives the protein CASSLRNRDGDTQYF.

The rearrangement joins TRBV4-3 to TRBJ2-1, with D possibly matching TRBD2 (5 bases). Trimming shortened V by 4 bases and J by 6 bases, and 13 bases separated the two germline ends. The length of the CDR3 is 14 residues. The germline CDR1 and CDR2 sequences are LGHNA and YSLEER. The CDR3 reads CASSPWTSSNEQFF. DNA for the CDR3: TGCGCCAGCAGCCCTTGGACTTCGAGCAATGAGCAGTTCTTC.

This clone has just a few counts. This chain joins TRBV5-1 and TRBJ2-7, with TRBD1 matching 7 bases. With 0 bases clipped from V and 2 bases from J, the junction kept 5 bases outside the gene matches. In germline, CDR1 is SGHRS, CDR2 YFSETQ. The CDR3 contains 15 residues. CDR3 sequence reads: CASSLEGTAPYEQYF. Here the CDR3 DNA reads TGCGCCAGCAGCTTGGAAGGGACAGCCCCCTACGAGCAGTACTTC.

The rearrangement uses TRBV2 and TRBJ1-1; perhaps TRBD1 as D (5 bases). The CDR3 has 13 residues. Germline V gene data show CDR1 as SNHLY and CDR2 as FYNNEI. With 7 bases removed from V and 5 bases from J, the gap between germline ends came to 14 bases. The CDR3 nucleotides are TGTGCCAGCAAGACACCCAGGGCTACTGAAGCTTTCTTT. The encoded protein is CASKTPRATEAFF.

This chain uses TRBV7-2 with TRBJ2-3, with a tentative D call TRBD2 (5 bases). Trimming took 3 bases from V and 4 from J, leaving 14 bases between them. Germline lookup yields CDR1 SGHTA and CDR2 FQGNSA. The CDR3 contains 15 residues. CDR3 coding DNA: TGTGCCAGCAGCTTTCAGGTGGGAGCTGCAGATACGCAGTATTTT. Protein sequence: CASSFQVGAADTQYF.